The sequence of this TCR beta chain was determined in a study of OX40 agonist ivuxolimab in advanced cancers. Study conclusions and caveats: Some of the lowest clonal expansion was seen in partial responders at 0.1-3.0 mg/kg.

Concerning this clone itself: Its antigen remains unknown.

TCRdb's table, derived via immunoSEQ multiplex PCR, lists solely in-frame clones and lacks some. The sample yields fewer than 85,000 clones, approximately 86% seen once. This CDR3 region has 11 residues. Germline assignment: CDR1 MDHEN and CDR2 SYDVKM. V lost 8 bases to trimming and J lost 8 bases; unmatched junction nucleotides: 4. This sequence joins TRBV28 and TRBJ1-2; 8 bases map to TRBD1. This clonotype was sampled from an adult with an advanced solid tumor such as melanoma, head and neck, liver or kidney cancer. This specimen consisted of CD4+ or CD8+ T cells sorted from blood, obtained in a trial of the OX40 agonist ivuxolimab. The CDR3 DNA is TGTGCCAGCGGGGACAGGTGGGGCTACACCTTC. This codes for CASGDRWGYTF.